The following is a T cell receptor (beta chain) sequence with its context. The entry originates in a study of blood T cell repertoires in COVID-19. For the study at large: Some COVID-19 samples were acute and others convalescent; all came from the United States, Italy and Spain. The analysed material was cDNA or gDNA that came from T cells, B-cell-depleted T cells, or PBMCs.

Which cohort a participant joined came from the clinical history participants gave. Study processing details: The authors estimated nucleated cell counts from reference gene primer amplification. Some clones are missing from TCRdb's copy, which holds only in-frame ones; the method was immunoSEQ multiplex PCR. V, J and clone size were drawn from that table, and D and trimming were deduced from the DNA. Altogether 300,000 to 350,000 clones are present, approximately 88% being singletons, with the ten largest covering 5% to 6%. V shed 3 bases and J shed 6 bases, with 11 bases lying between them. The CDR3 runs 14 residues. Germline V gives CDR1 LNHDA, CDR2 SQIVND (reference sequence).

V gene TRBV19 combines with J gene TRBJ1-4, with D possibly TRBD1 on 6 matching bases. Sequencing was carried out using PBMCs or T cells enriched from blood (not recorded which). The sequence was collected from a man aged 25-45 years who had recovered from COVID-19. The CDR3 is CASSIWQGYEKLFF. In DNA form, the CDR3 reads TGTGCCAGTAGTATTTGGCAGGGGTATGAAAAACTGTTTTTT.